These 24 T cell receptor beta chains were sequenced from one sample in a study of cytomegalovirus exposure and HLA in healthy donors. Sequencing was performed with immunoSEQ multiplex PCR; in TCRdb, only in-frame clones are kept and a portion is missing. The sample yields over 250,000 clones, 87% seen once. Sequencing used PBMCs. Source of these receptors: a young woman in good health and CMV-seropositive.

The rearrangement uses TRBV5-6 and TRBJ1-2; 7 bases map to TRBD1. The V gene's germline CDR1 is SGHDT and CDR2 YYEEEE. This CDR3 contains 15 residues. V was pared by 0 bases and J by 7 bases, with 9 bases of the junction left unmatched. DNA of the CDR3: TGTGCCAGCAGCTTGGGGACCCTCCCAGGGGGTGGCTACACCTTC. Its translation is CASSLGTLPGGGYTF.

The rearrangement uses TRBV9 and TRBJ2-4; D is unresolved. The CDR3 covers 10 residues. The V end lost 7 bases, the J end lost 5 bases, and 4 bases lay between the germline ends. Germline CDR1 and CDR2: SGDLS and YYNGEE. In DNA, the CDR3 is TGTGCCAGCGGGGAAAACATTCAGTACTTC. Protein sequence: CASGENIQYF.

The chain uses TRBV28 and TRBJ2-7; TRBD2 matches at 7 bases. Germline CDR1 MDHEN, CDR2 SYDVKM. V lost 6 bases, J lost 5 bases, and 13 bases stayed unmatched. This CDR3 region has 15 residues. CDR3 bases: TGTGCCAGCAGAAGAACTGGGGAGGGCTCGAACGAGCAGTACTTC. Its translation is CASRRTGEGSNEQYF.

This clone was seen just once. The chain joins TRBV14 to TRBJ2-1; D call uncertain. V was shortened by 3 bases and J by 4 bases, with 13 bases between the two germline ends. CDR1 and CDR2 (germline): SGHDN, FVKESK. The CDR3 totals 15 residues. CDR3 region: CASSQGIGRYNEQFF. The CDR3 DNA follows: TGTGCCAGCAGCCAGGGAATCGGGCGGTACAATGAGCAGTTCTTC.

This chain connects TRBV15 to TRBJ1-3; D ambiguous. The CDR3 is 14 residues long. Per the germline V gene, CDR1 is LNHNV and CDR2 is YYDKDF (reference sequence). V shed 1 base and J shed 2 bases, with 6 bases lying between them. Here the CDR3 DNA reads TGTGCCACCAGCAGAGCGGGTACTGGAAACACCATATATTTT. Encoded protein: CATSRAGTGNTIYF.

The chain recombines TRBV2 with TRBJ1-3; D perhaps matches TRBD1 (6 bases). The CDR3 has 15 residues. Per germline, CDR1 SNHLY and CDR2 FYNNEI. V lost 4 bases and J 2 bases, leaving 12 bases between the germline ends. CDR3 amino acids: CASSAGQLAGNTIYF. CDR3 sequence (DNA): TGTGCCAGCAGTGCCGGACAGTTAGCTGGAAACACCATATATTTT. Full variable domain (rest looked up from reference TRBV2 and TRBJ1-3): EPEVTQTPSHQVTQMGQEVILRCVPISNHLYFYWYRQILGQKVEFLVSFYNNEISEKSEIFDDQFSVERPDGSNFTLKIRSTKLEDSAMYFCASSAGQLAGNTIYFGEGSWLTVV.

V is TRBV4-2 and J is TRBJ1-5, with D unresolved. The germline gives CDR1 LGHNA, CDR2 YNFKEQ. The V end lost 3 bases, the J end lost 0 bases, and 9 bases lay between the germline ends. The CDR3 spans 15 residues. In nucleotides, the CDR3 is TGTGCCAGCAGCCACCGGCATTATAGCAATCAGCCCCAGCATTTT. Translating it yields CASSHRHYSNQPQHF.

Here the CDR3 DNA reads TGTGCCAGCAGTAAAGGTCAGGGTACGGTGACAGATACGCAGTATTTT. Translating it yields CASSKGQGTVTDTQYF. The chain carries TRBV6-1 and TRBJ2-3; possible D gene TRBD1, 5 bases. This CDR3 contains 16 residues. The V gene lost 5 bases and the J gene lost 3 bases, with 18 bases spanning the gap. Germline CDR1 MNHNS, CDR2 SASEGT.

V is TRBV4-2 and J is TRBJ1-1; D is possibly TRBD1 (6 bases). Trimming removed 5 bases at V and 4 bases at J, with 17 bases between. Germline V CDR1 and CDR2: LGHNA, YNFKEQ. This CDR3 has 15 amino acids. The CDR3 coding sequence is TGTGCCAGCAGCGGAGAACAGGGATTAGTCACTGAAGCTTTCTTT. It codes for CASSGEQGLVTEAFF.

The rearrangement joins TRBV2 to TRBJ1-2; no reliable D call. CDR1 is SNHLY and CDR2 is FYNNEI in the germline V gene. V gave up 7 bases and J gave up 4 bases, with 10 bases separating them. This CDR3 is 12 amino acids long. The CDR3 region has the DNA TGTGCCAGCAAACGTACTCTCTATGGCTACACCTTC. The encoded protein is CASKRTLYGYTF. The whole variable domain, filled in from reference TRBV2 and TRBJ1-2, reads EPEVTQTPSHQVTQMGQEVILRCVPISNHLYFYWYRQILGQKVEFLVSFYNNEISEKSEIFDDQFSVERPDGSNFTLKIRSTKLEDSAMYFCASKRTLYGYTFGSGTRLTVV.

The chain has TRBV27 and TRBJ2-3, with D perhaps matching TRBD1 (5 bases). With 3 bases removed from V and 3 bases from J, the gap between germline ends came to 7 bases. Germline CDR1 MNHEY, CDR2 SMNVEV (reference sequence). The CDR3 runs to 13 residues. CDR3: CASSLTVTDTQYF. The DNA of the CDR3 is TGTGCCAGCAGTTTGACAGTGACAGATACGCAGTATTTT.

The chain employs TRBV5-5 and TRBJ2-1; D unresolved. The CDR3 is 15 residues long. Germline lookup yields CDR1 SGHKS and CDR2 YYEKEE (reference sequence). Trimming took off 1 base at V and 4 bases at J, with 12 bases between the two ends. The CDR3 region has the DNA TGTGCCAGCAGCTTGATCCCTACCGATTACAATGAGCAGTTCTTC. Translating it yields CASSLIPTDYNEQFF.

V usage is TRBV5-4 and J usage is TRBJ1-2, with 11 bases fitting TRBD1. Germline-derived CDR1 and CDR2 are SGHNT and YYREEE (reference sequence). V trimming: 2 bases; J trimming: 4 bases; junction bases outside the gene matches: 7. This CDR3 contains 16 residues. CDR3 DNA: TGTGCCAGCAGCTTTAGGCGGGACAGGGGGGGCTATGGCTACACCTTC. This codes for CASSFRRDRGGYGYTF.

The V gene is TRBV6-5, the J gene TRBJ1-4; no clear D gene. Trimming shortened V by 6 bases and J by 1 base, and 9 bases separated the two germline ends. Germline CDR1 reads MNHEY; CDR2 reads SVGAGI. There are 14 residues in the CDR3. The CDR3 sequence: CASSNLGTNEKLFF. The CDR3 nucleotides read TGTGCCAGCAGCAACCTGGGAACTAATGAAAAACTGTTTTTT.

The chain uses TRBV30 and TRBJ2-1; D call uncertain. This CDR3 spans 13 amino acids. Germline-derived CDR1 and CDR2 are GTSNPN and SVGIG (reference sequence). The germline V and J ends were trimmed by 0 bases and 4 bases, with 7 bases remaining between them. CDR3 nucleotide sequence: TGTGCCTGGAGTGTTTCCGATTACAATGAGCAGTTCTTC. It encodes CAWSVSDYNEQFF.

The chain joins TRBV7-8 to TRBJ2-2; tentative D call: TRBD2 (5 bases). This CDR3 spans 14 amino acids. The V gene's germline CDR1 is SGHVS and CDR2 FQNEAQ. Trimming stripped 5 bases from V and 0 bases from J, with 7 bases between. The chain's CDR3 is CASSGESNTGELFF. The CDR3 DNA follows: TGTGCCAGCAGCGGGGAGTCGAACACCGGGGAGCTGTTTTTT.

V is TRBV4-2 and J is TRBJ2-2, with 8 bases that match TRBD1. The germline V gene has CDR1 LGHNA and CDR2 YNFKEQ. The CDR3 sequence is 14 residues long. The junction had 6 bases not matched to a gene; V was cut back by 5 bases and J by 7 bases. CDR3 bases: TGTGCCAGCAGCATGGACAGGGCGGGCGGGGAGCTGTTTTTT. It specifies CASSMDRAGGELFF.

The chain joins TRBV27 to TRBJ2-7; 9 positions match TRBD1. The V gene's germline CDR1 is MNHEY and CDR2 SMNVEV (reference sequence). This CDR3 spans 17 amino acids. V gave up 4 bases and J gave up 0 bases; unmatched junction bases: 10. This chain's CDR3 is CASSSVVTQGASYEQYF. CDR3 DNA sequence: TGTGCCAGCAGTTCGGTGGTCACACAGGGGGCCTCCTACGAGCAGTACTTC.

The chain carries TRBV15 and TRBJ1-4; D unresolved. The CDR3 contains 15 residues. Germline V lookup: CDR1 LNHNV, CDR2 YYDKDF (reference sequence). Trimming cost V 0 bases and J 6 bases, with 11 bases left between them. CDR3 nucleotide sequence: TGTGCCACCAGCAGAGAGTCGCAGGCCGATGAAAAACTGTTTTTT. Its translation is CATSRESQADEKLFF.

The genes are TRBV20-1 and TRBJ2-7; D may be TRBD1 (6 bases). CDR3 size: 11 residues. V was cut by 6 bases and J by 6 bases, with 12 bases left in between. CDR1 is DFQATT and CDR2 is SNEGSKA in the germline V gene (reference sequence). The CDR3 region has the DNA TGCAGTGCAAACACAGGGTTCGAGCAGTACTTC. Protein: CSANTGFEQYF.

The V and J genes are TRBV6-5 and TRBJ1-2; D is uncertain. Germline assignment: CDR1 MNHEY and CDR2 SVGAGI. The CDR3 is made up of 14 amino acids. Trimming removed 2 bases at V and 7 bases at J, with 14 bases between. CDR3 sequence reads: CASSYGPSGLGYTF. In DNA form, the CDR3 reads TGTGCCAGCAGTTACGGACCCTCTGGCCTTGGCTACACCTTC.

This chain connects TRBV7-2 to TRBJ2-7, with D maybe TRBD2 (5 bases). The CDR3 contains 13 residues. Germline CDR1 and CDR2: SGHTA and FQGNSA. Trimming took 5 bases from V and 3 from J, leaving 11 bases between them. This chain's CDR3 is CASSRSANYEQYF. Here the CDR3 DNA reads TGTGCCAGCAGCCGTAGCGCCAACTACGAGCAGTACTTC. The complete variable domain, with remaining parts taken from reference TRBV7-2 and TRBJ2-7, reads GAGVSQSPSNKVTEKGKDVELRCDPISGHTALYWYRQSLGQGLEFLIYFQGNSAPDKSGLPSDRFSAERTGGSVSTLTIQRTQQEDSAVYLCASSRSANYEQYFGPGTRLTVT.

The rearrangement links TRBV28 to TRBJ2-4, with TRBD1 matching over 8 bases. The CDR3 sequence is 14 residues long. V lost 1 base, J lost 7 bases, and 3 bases stayed unmatched. CDR1 is MDHEN, CDR2 SYDVKM, per germline. The CDR3 DNA reads as TGTGCCAGCAGTTTATCAGGGGGCTTCAACATTCAGTACTTC. Protein product: CASSLSGGFNIQYF.

The DNA of the CDR3 is TGCGCCAGCAGCCAACAACAGACAGGGGGCAACGGCTACACCTTC. Translating gives CASSQQQTGGNGYTF. The V call is TRBV4-3, the J call TRBJ1-2; 10 nucleotides match TRBD1. CDR1 is LGHNA and CDR2 is YSLEER in the germline V gene. The ends lost 2 bases at V and 8 bases at J; junction bases unmatched: 8. The CDR3 runs 15 residues.